This record covers a single T cell receptor beta chain. These data originate in a study of cytomegalovirus exposure and HLA in healthy donors. The study ran its PCR with 60 Vbeta and 13 Jbeta primers. Repertoires were generated with immunoSEQ multiplex PCR, while TCRdb's copy carries only in-frame clones and drops some. The sample contains about 120,000 clones, 65% of which appear only once. The clonotype was recovered from a middle-aged woman in good health and CMV-seropositive. Sequenced input: PBMCs.

The DNA of the CDR3 is TGTGCCAGCAGCTTAGTAGGACAGGGGGATCACGAGCAGTACTTC. Protein product: CASSLVGQGDHEQYF. V gene TRBV7-2 combines with J gene TRBJ2-7, with 10 bases identical to TRBD1. Per germline, CDR1 SGHTA and CDR2 FQGNSA. The CDR3 spans 15 residues. The junction had 5 bases not matched to a gene; V was cut back by 1 base and J by 5 bases.